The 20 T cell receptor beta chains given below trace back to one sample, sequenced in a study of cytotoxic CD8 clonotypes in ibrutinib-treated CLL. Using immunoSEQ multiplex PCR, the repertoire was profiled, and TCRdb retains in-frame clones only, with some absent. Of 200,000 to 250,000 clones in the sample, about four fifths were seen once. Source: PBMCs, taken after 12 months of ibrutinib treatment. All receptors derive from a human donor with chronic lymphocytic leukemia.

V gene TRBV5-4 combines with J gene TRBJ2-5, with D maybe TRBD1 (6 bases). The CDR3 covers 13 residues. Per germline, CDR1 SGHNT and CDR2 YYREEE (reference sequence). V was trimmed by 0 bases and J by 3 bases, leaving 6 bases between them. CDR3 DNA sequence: TGTGCCAGCAGCTTGGGACAGGAAGAGACCCAGTACTTC. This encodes CASSLGQEETQYF.

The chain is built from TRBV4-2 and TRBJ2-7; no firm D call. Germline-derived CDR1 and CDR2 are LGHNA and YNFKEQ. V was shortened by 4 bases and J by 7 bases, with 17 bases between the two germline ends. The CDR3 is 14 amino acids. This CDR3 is CASSLTFPPQEQYF. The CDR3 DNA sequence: TGTGCCAGCAGCCTGACCTTCCCTCCCCAGGAGCAGTACTTC.

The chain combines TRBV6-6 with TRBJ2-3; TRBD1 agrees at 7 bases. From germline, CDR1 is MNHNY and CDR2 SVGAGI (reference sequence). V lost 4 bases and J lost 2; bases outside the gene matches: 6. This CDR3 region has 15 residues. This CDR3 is CASSFRQGPTDTQYF. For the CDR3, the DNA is TGTGCCAGCAGTTTCCGACAGGGTCCCACAGATACGCAGTATTTT.

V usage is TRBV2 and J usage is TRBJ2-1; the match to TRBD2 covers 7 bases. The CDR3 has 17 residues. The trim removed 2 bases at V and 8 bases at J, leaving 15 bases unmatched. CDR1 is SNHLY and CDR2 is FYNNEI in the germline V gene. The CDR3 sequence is CASSEYPEGGSWYEQFF. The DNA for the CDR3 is TGTGCCAGCAGTGAATACCCGGAGGGCGGGAGCTGGTATGAGCAGTTCTTC. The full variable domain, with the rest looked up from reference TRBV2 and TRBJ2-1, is EPEVTQTPSHQVTQMGQEVILRCVPISNHLYFYWYRQILGQKVEFLVSFYNNEISEKSEIFDDQFSVERPDGSNFTLKIRSTKLEDSAMYFCASSEYPEGGSWYEQFFGPGTRLTVL.

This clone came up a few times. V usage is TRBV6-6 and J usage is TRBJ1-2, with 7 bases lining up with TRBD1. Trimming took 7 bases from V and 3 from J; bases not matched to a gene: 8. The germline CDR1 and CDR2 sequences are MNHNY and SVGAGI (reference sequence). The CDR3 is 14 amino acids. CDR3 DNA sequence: TGTGCCAGCACTCGAGCCGGGACAGACTATGGCTACACCTTC. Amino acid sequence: CASTRAGTDYGYTF.

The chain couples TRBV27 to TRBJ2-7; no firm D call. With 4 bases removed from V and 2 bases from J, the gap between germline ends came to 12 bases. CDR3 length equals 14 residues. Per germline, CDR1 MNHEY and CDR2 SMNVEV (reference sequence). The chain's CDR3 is CASSYSASAYEQYF. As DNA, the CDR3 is TGTGCCAGCAGTTATTCGGCCAGTGCCTACGAGCAGTACTTC.

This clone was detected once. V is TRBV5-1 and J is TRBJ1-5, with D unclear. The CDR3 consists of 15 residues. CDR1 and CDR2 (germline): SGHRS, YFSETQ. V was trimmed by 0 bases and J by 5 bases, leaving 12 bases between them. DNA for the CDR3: TGCGCCAGCAGCTTGGATTCTCGGGGTGATCAGCCCCAGCATTTT. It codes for CASSLDSRGDQPQHF. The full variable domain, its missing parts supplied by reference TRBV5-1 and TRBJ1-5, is KAGVTQTPRYLIKTRGQQVTLSCSPISGHRSVSWYQQTPGQGLQFLFEYFSETQRNKGNFPGRFSGRQFSNSRSEMNVSTLELGDSALYLCASSLDSRGDQPQHFGDGTRLSIL.

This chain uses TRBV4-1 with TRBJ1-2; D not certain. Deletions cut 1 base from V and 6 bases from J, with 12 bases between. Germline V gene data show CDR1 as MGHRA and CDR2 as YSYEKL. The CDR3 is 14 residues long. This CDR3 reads CASSQGTESNGYTF. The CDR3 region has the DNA TGCGCCAGCAGCCAAGGAACTGAGTCGAATGGCTACACCTTC.

The CDR3 region has the DNA TGTGCCAGCAGCCCCACTGGGACTCCCATGGATACGCAGTATTTT. This translates into CASSPTGTPMDTQYF. V is TRBV7-9 and J is TRBJ2-3; D is perhaps TRBD2 (6 bases). CDR3 size: 15 residues. Trimming stripped 5 bases from V and 6 bases from J, with 18 bases between. CDR1 is SEHNR and CDR2 is FQNEAQ in the germline V gene (reference sequence).

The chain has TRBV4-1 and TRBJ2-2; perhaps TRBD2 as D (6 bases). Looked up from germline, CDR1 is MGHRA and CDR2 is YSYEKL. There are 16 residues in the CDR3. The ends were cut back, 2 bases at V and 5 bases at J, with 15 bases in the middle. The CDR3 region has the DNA TGCGCCAGCAGCCAAAGCGCGGGGTCGCGGACCGGGGAGCTGTTTTTT. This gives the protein CASSQSAGSRTGELFF.

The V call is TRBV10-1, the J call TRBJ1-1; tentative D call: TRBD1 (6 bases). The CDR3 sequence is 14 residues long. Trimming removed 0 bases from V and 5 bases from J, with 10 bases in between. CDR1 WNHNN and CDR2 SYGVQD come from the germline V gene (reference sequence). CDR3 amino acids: CASSESGTRTEAFF. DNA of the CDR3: TGCGCCAGCAGTGAGTCAGGGACACGGACTGAAGCTTTCTTT.

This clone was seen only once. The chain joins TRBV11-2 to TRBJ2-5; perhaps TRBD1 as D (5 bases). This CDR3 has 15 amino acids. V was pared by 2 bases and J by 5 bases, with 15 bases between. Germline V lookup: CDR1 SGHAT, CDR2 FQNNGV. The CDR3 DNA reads TGTGCCAGCAGCTTAATGGGGCAAGTATCGGAGACCCAGTACTTC. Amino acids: CASSLMGQVSETQYF.

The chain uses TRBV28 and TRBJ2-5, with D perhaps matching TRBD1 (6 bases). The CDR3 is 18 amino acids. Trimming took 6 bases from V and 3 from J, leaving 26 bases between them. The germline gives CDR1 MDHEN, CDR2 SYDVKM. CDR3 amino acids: CASSLLRTGLYYEETQYF. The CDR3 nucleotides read TGTGCCAGCAGCCTATTACGTACAGGGCTTTATTATGAAGAGACCCAGTACTTC.

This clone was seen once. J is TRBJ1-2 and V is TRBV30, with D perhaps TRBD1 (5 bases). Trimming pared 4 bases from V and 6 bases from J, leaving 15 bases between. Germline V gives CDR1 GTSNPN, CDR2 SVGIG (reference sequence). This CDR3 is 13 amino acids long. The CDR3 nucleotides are TGTGCCTGGACTTCAGGGACTCTAGATGGCTACACCTTC. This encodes CAWTSGTLDGYTF.

The CDR3 DNA is TGTGCCAGCAGTACACGACTGCGGACCTTTAACACTGAAGCTTTCTTT. It encodes CASSTRLRTFNTEAFF. This chain connects TRBV27 to TRBJ1-1, with unresolved D. This CDR3 has 16 amino acids. CDR1 is MNHEY, CDR2 SMNVEV, per germline (reference sequence). Trimming took off 5 bases at V and 2 bases at J, with 18 bases between the two ends.

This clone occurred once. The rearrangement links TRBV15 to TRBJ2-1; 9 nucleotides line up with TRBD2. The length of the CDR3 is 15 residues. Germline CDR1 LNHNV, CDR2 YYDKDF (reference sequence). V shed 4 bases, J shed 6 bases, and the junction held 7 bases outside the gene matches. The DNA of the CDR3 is TGTGCCACCAGCACTAGACTAGCGGAGACCAATGAGCAGTTCTTC. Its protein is CATSTRLAETNEQFF.

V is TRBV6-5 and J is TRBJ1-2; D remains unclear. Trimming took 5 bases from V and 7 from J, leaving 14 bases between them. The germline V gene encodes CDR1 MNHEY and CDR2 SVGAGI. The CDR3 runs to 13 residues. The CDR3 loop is CASSNPTGVGYTF. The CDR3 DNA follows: TGTGCCAGCAGTAACCCTACTGGGGTTGGCTACACCTTC.

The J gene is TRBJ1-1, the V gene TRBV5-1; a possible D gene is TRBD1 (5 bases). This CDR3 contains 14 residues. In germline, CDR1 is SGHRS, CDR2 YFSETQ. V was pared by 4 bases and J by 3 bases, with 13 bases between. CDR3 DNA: TGCGCCAGCAGCGGGGGACTGCCGGACACTGAAGCTTTCTTT. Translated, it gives CASSGGLPDTEAFF. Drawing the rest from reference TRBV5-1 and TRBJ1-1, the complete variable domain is KAGVTQTPRYLIKTRGQQVTLSCSPISGHRSVSWYQQTPGQGLQFLFEYFSETQRNKGNFPGRFSGRQFSNSRSEMNVSTLELGDSALYLCASSGGLPDTEAFFGQGTRLTVV.

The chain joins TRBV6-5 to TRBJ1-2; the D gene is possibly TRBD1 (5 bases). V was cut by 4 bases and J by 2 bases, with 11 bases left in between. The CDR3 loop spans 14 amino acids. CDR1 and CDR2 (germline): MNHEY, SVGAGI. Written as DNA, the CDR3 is TGTGCCAGCAGTTCGGCGGGGGTGAACTATGGCTACACCTTC. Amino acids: CASSSAGVNYGYTF.

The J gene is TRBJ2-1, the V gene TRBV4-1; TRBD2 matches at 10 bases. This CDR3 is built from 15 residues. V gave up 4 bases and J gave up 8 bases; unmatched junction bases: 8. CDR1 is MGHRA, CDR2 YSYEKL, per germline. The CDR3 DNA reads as TGCGCCAGCAGCCCCGTTAGCGGGGGGTTCGATGAGCAGTTCTTC. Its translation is CASSPVSGGFDEQFF.